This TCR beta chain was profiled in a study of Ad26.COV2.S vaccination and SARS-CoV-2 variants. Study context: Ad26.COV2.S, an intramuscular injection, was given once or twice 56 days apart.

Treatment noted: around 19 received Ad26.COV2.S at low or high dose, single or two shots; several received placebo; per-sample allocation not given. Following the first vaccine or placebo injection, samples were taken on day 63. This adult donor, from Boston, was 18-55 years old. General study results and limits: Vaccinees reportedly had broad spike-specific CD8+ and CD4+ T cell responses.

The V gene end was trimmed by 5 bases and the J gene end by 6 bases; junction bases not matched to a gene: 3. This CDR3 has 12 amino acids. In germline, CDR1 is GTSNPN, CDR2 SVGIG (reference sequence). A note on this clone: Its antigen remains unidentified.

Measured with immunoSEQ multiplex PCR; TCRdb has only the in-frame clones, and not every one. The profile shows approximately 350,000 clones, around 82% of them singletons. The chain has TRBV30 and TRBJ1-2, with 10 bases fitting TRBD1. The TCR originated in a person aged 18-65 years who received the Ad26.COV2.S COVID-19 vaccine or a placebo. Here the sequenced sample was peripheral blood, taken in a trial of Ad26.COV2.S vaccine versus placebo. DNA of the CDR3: TGTGCCTGGGAGACAGGGGGCCATGGCTACACCTTC. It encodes CAWETGGHGYTF.